This T cell receptor (beta chain) was sequenced in a study of blood T cell repertoires in COVID-19. As for the study in general: COVID-19 samples, acute and convalescent, were from the United States, Italy and Spain. T cells, B-cell-depleted T cells, or PBMCs provided the cDNA or gDNA that served as material.

In the authors' methods: Scientists estimated how many nucleated cells there were by amplifying reference gene primers. Sequenced by immunoSEQ multiplex PCR; TCRdb stores in-frame clones only, minus some. V and J calls and clone size are as listed in that table; D and trimming were resolved from the DNA. Here the sample spans 150,000 to 200,000 clones, 81% being singletons. V dropped 0 bases and J dropped 4; count of bases not matched to a gene: 0. This CDR3 is 14 amino acids long. Germline assignment: CDR1 MNHNY and CDR2 SVGAGI (reference sequence). The source is a man in his fifties or sixties with active or convalescent COVID-19. This chain connects TRBV6-6 to TRBJ1-5; 7 bases map to TRBD1. Material for sequencing was peripheral blood. In DNA form, the CDR3 reads TGTGCCAGCAGTTACTCGGGACAGAATCAGCCCCAGCATTTT. Translating gives CASSYSGQNQPQHF.